This T cell receptor beta chain was captured by sequencing in a study of T cell responses to AZD1222 COVID-19 vaccine. Findings of the study overall: A mostly white British donor set with more females was recruited, and clonal diversity was possibly underestimated. The study sampled repertoires only after the peak T cell response.

In regard to this clone: Antigen: not known.

Produced via immunoSEQ multiplex PCR; TCRdb's table is partial and in-frame only. This sample has around 100,000 clones; 86% occur once, and the top ten carry approximately 3%. Germline V CDR1 and CDR2: SQVTM, ANQGSEA. This CDR3 region has 12 residues. The V end was cut by 4 bases, the J end by 5 bases, with 11 bases between. The gene calls are TRBV29-1 and TRBJ2-5, with D maybe TRBD2 (5 bases). This TCR derives from an adult who received the MenACWY meningococcal vaccine as a control. The source material was peripheral blood, sampled 28 days after the second dose of the MenACWY control vaccine. The CDR3 loop is CSVVKAGETQYF. The CDR3 nucleotides read TGCAGCGTTGTAAAGGCGGGCGAGACCCAGTACTTC.